A selection of T cell receptor beta chains follows, all from one sample in a study of T cells in Graves' hyperthyroidism and ophthalmopathy. One entry per CDR3 protein results from TCRdb running MiXCR on the multiplex PCR reads. The sample includes about 290,000 distinct CDR3 sequences, about 17% of them seen just once. The sequencing input was blood. The source of these receptors is a woman between 55 and 75 years old with Graves' ophthalmopathy. The CDR3 runs from the conserved cysteine through the conserved F or W. D genes are given only for firm matches. A row's size may be missing; if present it is once, few, many or a size class.

TRBD1,TRBJ1-6,TRBV7-9,15,.,CASSSPGQANGHLHF,TGTGCCAGCAGCTCTCCGGGACAGGCGAATGGGCACCTCCACTTT
TRBD2,TRBJ2-3,TRBV24-1,17,.,CATNVRLAGASGDTQYF,TGTGCCACCAATGTCCGACTAGCGGGAGCCTCGGGAGATACGCAGTATTTT
TRBD2,TRBJ2-1,TRBV12-3/TRBV12-4,17,many,CASSASVRTSGNNEQFF,TGTGCCAGCAGCGCCTCAGTTCGGACTAGCGGCAACAATGAGCAGTTCTTC
TRBD2,TRBJ2-7,TRBV12-3/TRBV12-4,14,many,CASSLGGGVPEQYF,TGTGCCAGCAGTTTAGGCGGGGGGGTGCCCGAGCAGTACTTC
TRBD1,TRBJ2-7,TRBV3-1,14,many,CASSEVDRSYEQYF,TGTGCCAGCAGCGAAGTGGACAGGTCCTACGAGCAGTACTTC
.,TRBJ2-5,TRBV7-2,13,many,CASSYLYQETQYF,TGTGCCAGCAGCTACTTGTACCAAGAGACCCAGTACTTC
.,TRBJ1-4,TRBV7-9,15,.,CASSLAVQLNEKLFF,TGTGCCAGCAGCTTAGCGGTGCAGCTTAATGAAAAACTGTTTTTT
.,TRBJ1-3,TRBV7-2,14,many,CASSEQGTGNTIYF,TGTGCCAGCAGCGAACAGGGAACTGGAAACACCATATATTTT
.,TRBJ1-4,TRBV5-6,15,.,CASSLRKGPGEKLFF,TGTGCCAGCAGCTTGAGAAAGGGTCCAGGAGAAAAACTGTTTTTT
TRBD1,TRBJ2-5,TRBV7-9,15,few,CASSLAGTGGETQYF,TGTGCCAGCAGCTTAGCTGGGACAGGGGGTGAGACCCAGTACTTC
TRBD1,TRBJ1-4,TRBV6-2/TRBV6-3,17,few,CASSFRMNRGEYEKLFF,TGTGCCAGCAGTTTTCGGATGAACAGGGGAGAATATGAAAAACTGTTTTTT
.,TRBJ1-1,TRBV7-2,18,.,CASSLVGRNPGMGTEAFF,TGTGCCAGCAGCTTAGTGGGGAGAAACCCGGGGATGGGCACTGAAGCTTTCTTT
.,TRBJ1-2,TRBV7-8,16,many,CASSASPVGPNQGYTF,TGTGCCAGCAGCGCCTCGCCGGTGGGACCCAATCAAGGCTACACCTTC
.,TRBJ2-1,TRBV5-1,16,few,CASSLESGSLGNEQFF,TGCGCCAGCAGCTTGGAGTCCGGGAGTTTAGGCAATGAGCAGTTCTTC
TRBD2,TRBJ2-7,TRBV6-5,18,many,CASSYSSGGGRRHYEQYF,TGTGCCAGCAGTTACTCGTCGGGTGGCGGGAGACGCCACTACGAGCAGTACTTC
.,TRBJ1-2,TRBV2,13,few,CASTEVEDYGYTF,TGTGCCAGCACCGAGGTCGAAGACTATGGCTACACCTTC
.,TRBJ2-7,TRBV6-5,14,many,CASSYGSLAYEQYF,TGTGCCAGCAGTTACGGATCTTTGGCCTACGAGCAGTACTTC
.,TRBJ1-1,TRBV6-1,12,many,CASRVRGTEAFF,TGTGCCAGCAGGGTCAGGGGCACTGAAGCTTTCTTT
TRBD2,TRBJ2-5,TRBV3-1,18,few,CASSQFRPPGGVNETQYF,TGTGCCAGCAGCCAATTTCGTCCCCCGGGGGGGGTTAATGAGACCCAGTACTTC
TRBD1,TRBJ1-4,TRBV5-1,16,once,CASSLGGGAHNEKLFF,TGCGCCAGCAGCTTGGGAGGGGGCGCCCATAATGAAAAACTGTTTTTT
.,TRBJ1-5,TRBV6-2/TRBV6-3,13,many,CASWEKWGQPQHF,TGTGCCAGTTGGGAGAAGTGGGGTCAGCCCCAGCATTTT
.,TRBJ2-4,TRBV2,14,.,CASSDRGSVSIQYF,TGTGCCAGCAGTGATCGAGGGTCCGTCAGCATTCAGTACTTC
.,TRBJ1-1,TRBV5-1,16,many,CASSPLSQGMNTEAFF,TGCGCCAGCAGCCCTCTGTCACAGGGTATGAACACTGAAGCTTTCTTT
.,TRBJ1-6,TRBV20-1,13,many,CSAHQGNASPLHF,TGCAGTGCTCATCAGGGAAACGCTTCACCCCTCCACTTT
TRBD2,TRBJ2-3,TRBV3-1,16,.,CASSPSTSGGTDTQYF,TGTGCCAGCAGCCCCAGCACTAGCGGGGGCACAGATACGCAGTATTTT
TRBD1,TRBJ2-6,TRBV2,19,.,CASSETRTGRISGANVLTF,TGTGCCAGCAGTGAAACAAGGACAGGCCGAATCTCTGGGGCCAACGTCCTGACTTTC
.,TRBJ2-3,TRBV12-3/TRBV12-4,12,many,CASSSGEGTQYF,TGTGCCAGCAGCTCAGGGGAGGGTACGCAGTATTTT
TRBD1,TRBJ2-7,TRBV27,14,.,CASRRTGGLLEQYF,TGTGCCAGCAGGCGGACAGGGGGCCTTTTGGAGCAGTACTTC
.,TRBJ2-2,TRBV5-4,14,.,CASSLGSTTGELFF,TGTGCCAGCAGCTTGGGCTCCACCACCGGGGAGCTGTTTTTT
.,TRBJ1-1,TRBV6-1,16,many,CATKYRTAGSNTEAFF,TGTGCCACCAAATACAGGACAGCCGGATCGAACACTGAAGCTTTCTTT
TRBD2,TRBJ2-2,TRBV5-1,15,.,CASSLSGSRTGELFF,TGCGCCAGCAGCTTGAGCGGGAGTAGGACCGGGGAGCTGTTTTTT
.,TRBJ1-3,TRBV20-1,14,few,CSARDGRAGNTIYF,TGCAGTGCTAGAGATGGGCGGGCTGGAAACACCATATATTTT
TRBD1,TRBJ2-3,TRBV7-2,16,many,CASSPRTGSSTDTQYF,TGTGCCAGCAGCCCCCGGACAGGGTCTAGCACAGATACGCAGTATTTT
TRBD2,TRBJ2-7,TRBV5-1,15,few,CASSILAGVSYEQYF,TGCGCCAGCAGCATACTAGCGGGGGTCTCCTACGAGCAGTACTTC
TRBD1,TRBJ1-2,TRBV6-5,17,.,CASSYSRTGGGGYGYTF,TGTGCCAGCAGTTACTCCAGGACAGGGGGCGGTGGATATGGCTACACCTTC
TRBD2,TRBJ2-7,TRBV12-3/TRBV12-4,13,.,CASTRGRAYEQYF,TGTGCCAGCACTCGCGGGAGGGCCTACGAGCAGTACTTC
.,TRBJ1-1,TRBV10-1,13,many,CASKDTLNTEAFF,TGCGCCAGCAAAGATACACTGAACACTGAAGCTTTCTTT
TRBD2,TRBJ2-5,TRBV7-2,14,many,CASSFGGGLETQYF,TGTGCCAGCAGCTTCGGGGGGGGGCTGGAGACCCAGTACTTC
.,TRBJ1-5,TRBV19,13,.,CATGARIRQPQHF,TGTGCCACTGGGGCGAGGATTCGCCAGCCCCAGCATTTT
TRBD1,TRBJ1-2,TRBV7-2,16,many,CASSLGSQGALYGYTF,TGTGCCAGCAGCTTAGGTTCCCAGGGGGCTCTTTATGGCTACACCTTC
.,TRBJ1-2,TRBV5-1,13,.,CASSFDGLYGYTF,TGCGCCAGCAGCTTCGACGGCCTCTATGGCTACACCTTC
.,TRBJ1-2,TRBV6-6,18,many,CASSYSIVGLAADYGYTF,TGTGCCAGCAGTTACTCGATCGTGGGGTTAGCCGCTGACTATGGCTACACCTTC
TRBD1,TRBJ1-2,TRBV30,13,few,CAWSLKGADGYTF,TGTGCCTGGAGTCTCAAGGGGGCCGATGGCTACACCTTC
.,TRBJ2-1,TRBV7-2,18,many,CASSFARTSRIKYNEQFF,TGTGCCAGCAGCTTTGCCCGAACTTCTAGGATAAAATACAATGAGCAGTTCTTC
.,TRBJ1-1,TRBV6-2/TRBV6-3,14,.,CASITGHLNTEAFF,TGTGCCAGCATAACGGGACACCTGAACACTGAAGCTTTCTTT
TRBD1,TRBJ1-1,TRBV10-2,14,many,CASSETGANTEAFF,TGCGCCAGCAGTGAGACAGGGGCGAACACTGAAGCTTTCTTT
.,TRBJ2-3,TRBV3-1,13,many,CASSLTAGDTQYF,TGTGCCAGCAGCCTGACCGCGGGGGATACGCAGTATTTT
.,TRBJ2-3,TRBV7-6,16,many,CASSLARAGAADTQYF,TGTGCCAGCAGCTTAGCGCGGGCGGGGGCGGCAGATACGCAGTATTTT
TRBD1,TRBJ1-5,TRBV12-3/TRBV12-4,15,many,CATSGQPSSNQPQHF,TGTGCCACCTCGGGACAGCCTTCTAGCAATCAGCCCCAGCATTTT
TRBD2,TRBJ2-7,TRBV6-5,15,many,CASSYTASGRHEQYF,TGTGCCAGCAGTTATACGGCTAGCGGGAGGCACGAGCAGTACTTC